This T cell receptor beta chain derives from a study of T cells in Graves' hyperthyroidism and ophthalmopathy. Trimming removed 5 bases from V and 2 bases from J; junction bases left unmatched: 9. Germline V gene sequence: CDR1 SGHAT, CDR2 FQNNGV. This CDR3 is 15 amino acids long. Amplification targeted TCR beta CDR3 regions from RNA transcripts. Using the HTBI primer set, a first-round RT-PCR was run on the TCR CDR3. TCRdb re-called the multiplex PCR reads through MiXCR, storing one row per CDR3 protein. This sample yields hundreds of thousands of distinct CDR3 sequences, of which 16% are seen a single time; roughly 3% belongs to the top ten. This clonotype was counted at least ten times. What it binds is not known. Study-level findings and limits: The model's output predicted ophthalmopathy at a median of around 7 months prior to onset.

The specimen was blood. The origin of this receptor is a woman between 40 and 50 years old with Graves' ophthalmopathy. V gene TRBV11-2 combines with J gene TRBJ2-7; 7 bases map to TRBD2. In DNA form, the CDR3 reads TGTGCCAGCAGCCAGGCGTCTAGCGGTACCTACGAGCAGTACTTC. It translates to CASSQASSGTYEQYF.